This TCR beta chain is drawn from a study of T-cell memory formation after mild COVID-19. Study overall: TCR clusters were mostly confined to one donor each. The study, taken as a whole, reports: Among clones contracting day 15 to 85, CD4/CD8 was balanced, whereas later expanders leaned CD4+. The CD4+ clones that contracted clustered mainly within CM and EM, and the CD8+ clones concentrated in EMRA. Some clones that responded turned up in pre-infection memory, which suggests that cross-reactive memory joined in.

TCRdb ran MiXCR on the 5' RACE reads and lists one entry per CDR3 protein. The repertoire includes roughly 250,000 distinct CDR3 sequences, around 17% of them detected once, and approximately 20% sits in the top ten. The table lists this clonotype with many counts. As yet, its antigen is unknown. Trimming cost V 5 bases and J 2 bases, with 13 bases left between them. This CDR3 region has 15 residues. The V gene's germline CDR1 is SGHTA and CDR2 FQGNSA. The rearrangement uses TRBV7-2 and TRBJ2-1, with D perhaps matching TRBD2 (5 bases). This TCR was sampled from a young man who had mild COVID-19 (a few samples of this study predate the infection). Cell type and time point are not known. Sequenced sample: PBMCs or a T cell subset sorted from them (not recorded which). The DNA of the CDR3 is TGTGCCAGCAGCGCCACTAGATCCCCCTACAATGAGCAGTTCTTC. Protein product: CASSATRSPYNEQFF.